This T cell receptor (beta chain) was observed in a study of blood T cell repertoires in COVID-19. Study context: The study drew acute and convalescent COVID-19 samples from the United States, Italy and Spain. T cells, B-cell-depleted T cells, or PBMCs supplied cDNA or gDNA.

Under the authors' procedure: Amplified reference gene primers provided the basis for estimating nucleated cell counts. The table came from immunoSEQ multiplex PCR; TCRdb's copy has only in-frame clones and leaves some out. D and trimming come from the DNA, and the V and J calls and clone size come from that table. The sample lists just over 80,000 clones; 81% were seen once. Sequencing was performed on peripheral blood. The TCR was taken from an elderly man with acute or convalescent COVID-19.

CDR3 nucleotide sequence: TGTGCCAGCAGTGAGATCCGGGGTAGCAATCAGCCCCAGCATTTT. It codes for CASSEIRGSNQPQHF. The J gene is TRBJ1-5, the V gene TRBV2; D is undetermined. The V and J ends lost 3 bases and 0 bases respectively, with 9 bases between them. CDR3 size: 15 residues. The germline gives CDR1 SNHLY, CDR2 FYNNEI.